These 18 T cell receptor beta chains were all obtained from the same sample, sequenced in a study of Ad26.COV2.S vaccination and SARS-CoV-2 variants. Only in-frame clones appear in the TCRdb table, and some are missing; sequencing was by immunoSEQ multiplex PCR. The sample records roughly 350,000 clones, more than 75% being singletons. Noted treatment: some 20 received Ad26.COV2.S at low or high dose, single or two shots; 5 received placebo; per-sample allocation not given. At day 63 after the first vaccine or placebo injection, samples were drawn. The sample here was peripheral blood, taken in a trial of Ad26.COV2.S vaccine versus placebo. Receptors originate from a person aged 18 to 59 who received the Ad26.COV2.S COVID-19 vaccine or a placebo.

This chain joins TRBV7-3 and TRBJ2-1; TRBD2 agrees at 9 bases. The germline CDR1 and CDR2 sequences are SGHTA and FQGTGA. The CDR3 sequence is 17 residues long. J was trimmed by 5 bases and V by 0 bases; bases with no gene match: 8. In DNA, the CDR3 is TGTGCCAGCAGCTTAACCCCGGGTAGCGGGGGACACAATGAGCAGTTCTTC. This encodes CASSLTPGSGGHNEQFF.

The chain links TRBV4-1 to TRBJ2-1; no clear D. CDR3 size: 16 residues. V lost 1 base and J 3 bases, leaving 13 bases between the germline ends. Germline V gene sequence: CDR1 MGHRA, CDR2 YSYEKL. For the CDR3, the DNA is TGCGCCAGCAGCCAAGCGGAGAAACCCTACTACAATGAGCAGTTCTTC. Its protein is CASSQAEKPYYNEQFF.

This clone came up once. The chain joins TRBV11-1 to TRBJ2-1, with a possible D match to TRBD1 (6 bases). V gave up 4 bases and J gave up 2 bases, with 15 bases separating them. CDR1 is SGHAT, CDR2 FQDESV, per germline (reference sequence). The CDR3 consists of 16 residues. The CDR3 here is CASSSTGITAYNEQFF. The CDR3 DNA is TGTGCCAGCAGCTCCACAGGGATCACGGCCTACAATGAGCAGTTCTTC.

V gene TRBV12-5 combines with J gene TRBJ2-3, with unresolved D. Deletions cut 7 bases from V and 0 bases from J, with 5 bases between. This CDR3 region has 12 residues. Germline CDR1 LGHNT, CDR2 FRNRAP. The CDR3 DNA is TGTGCTAGTGCGGGTAGCACAGATACGCAGTATTTT. Protein: CASAGSTDTQYF.

The chain employs TRBV27 and TRBJ1-1, with D tentatively TRBD1 (5 bases). V was shortened by 8 bases and J by 4 bases, with 14 bases between the two germline ends. The length of the CDR3 is 13 residues. Germline loops: CDR1 MNHEY, CDR2 SMNVEV (reference sequence). Written as DNA, the CDR3 is TGTGCCAGCGGATGGGGGAGGGGCACTGAAGCTTTCTTT. Its translation is CASGWGRGTEAFF.

This chain uses TRBV5-1 with TRBJ1-1, with D perhaps TRBD1 (5 bases). Germline CDR1 is SGHRS and CDR2 is YFSETQ. The CDR3 extends over 16 amino acids. V was cut by 7 bases and J by 3 bases, with 22 bases left in between. The CDR3 loop reads CASGGTPDSVDTEAFF. The CDR3, as DNA: TGCGCCAGCGGCGGTACTCCCGACAGTGTGGACACTGAAGCTTTCTTT.

This chain connects TRBV5-1 to TRBJ2-2; 7 nucleotides line up with TRBD1. V trimming: 4 bases; J trimming: 0 bases; junction bases outside the gene matches: 3. The germline CDR1 and CDR2 sequences are SGHRS and YFSETQ. CDR3 length: 15 amino acids. The CDR3 reads CASSPQGANTGELFF. The CDR3 DNA reads as TGCGCCAGCAGCCCCCAGGGGGCGAACACCGGGGAGCTGTTTTTT.

The chain couples TRBV7-9 to TRBJ2-5, with TRBD1 matching over 7 bases. Germline trimming cut 4 bases from V and 5 bases from J; bases unmatched to any gene: 10. The germline CDR1 and CDR2 sequences are SEHNR and FQNEAQ (reference sequence). CDR3 size: 15 residues. DNA of the CDR3: TGTGCCAGCAGCTCTCAGGGGGTCGGTCGGGAGACCCAGTACTTC. Protein product: CASSSQGVGRETQYF.

This clone appeared once. The gene calls are TRBV7-3 and TRBJ2-1; a weak D match, TRBD1 (5 bases). The germline V gene encodes CDR1 SGHTA and CDR2 FQGTGA. Trimming took 4 bases from V and 10 from J, leaving 8 bases between them. The CDR3 has 11 amino acids. The CDR3 sequence is CASSSGNEQFF. DNA for the CDR3: TGTGCCAGCAGCTCAGGGAACGAGCAGTTCTTC.

V usage is TRBV5-1 and J usage is TRBJ1-2, with D uncertain. This CDR3 has 15 amino acids. Between the trimmed V and J ends, which lost 3 bases and 4 bases, there was a span of 16 bases. From germline, CDR1 is SGHRS and CDR2 YFSETQ. CDR3 protein: CASSSGSGRIYGYTF. The CDR3 DNA is TGCGCCAGCAGCTCAGGATCCGGTCGGATCTATGGCTACACCTTC. Based on the CDR3 plus reference TRBV5-1 and TRBJ1-2, the full variable domain is KAGVTQTPRYLIKTRGQQVTLSCSPISGHRSVSWYQQTPGQGLQFLFEYFSETQRNKGNFPGRFSGRQFSNSRSEMNVSTLELGDSALYLCASSSGSGRIYGYTFGSGTRLTVV.

The chain joins TRBV11-3 to TRBJ2-1; TRBD2 matches at 8 bases. Germline V gene data show CDR1 as SGHNT and CDR2 as YENEEA. This CDR3 comprises 17 residues. V dropped 4 bases and J dropped 8; count of bases not matched to a gene: 16. CDR3 nucleotides: TGTGCCAGCAGCTCAGGGGTAGCGGGGCTATTTGTCGATGAGCAGTTCTTC. This encodes CASSSGVAGLFVDEQFF.

J is TRBJ1-5 and V is TRBV18; D possibly corresponds to TRBD1 (5 bases). V dropped 4 bases and J dropped 9 bases, with 13 bases sitting between them. The CDR3 extends over 13 amino acids. Germline CDR1 and CDR2: KGHSH and LQKENI. The CDR3 coding sequence is TGTGCCAGCTCACGCGACAGCCATACGCCCCAGCATTTT. This sequence encodes CASSRDSHTPQHF.

With regard to this clone: The junction shows a germline mismatch at one end, possibly a read error. The gene calls are TRBV30 and TRBJ1-6; 10 nucleotides match TRBD1. CDR1 GTSNPN and CDR2 SVGIG come from the germline V gene (reference sequence). CDR3 size: 13 residues. The CDR3 nucleotides read TGTGCCTGGAGTTCCGGGACAGGGGACCCCAGGTCCTTT. Translating gives CAWSSGTGDPRSF.

DNA of the CDR3: TGTGCCATCGCCGGTCGGGGGGACTCCTACGAGCAGTACTTC. Amino acid sequence: CAIAGRGDSYEQYF. J is TRBJ2-7 and V is TRBV6-6; TRBD2 matches at 7 bases. The junction had 9 bases not matched to a gene; V was cut back by 10 bases and J by 0 bases. Germline assignment: CDR1 MNHNY and CDR2 SVGAGI (reference sequence). This CDR3 has 14 residues.

The V and J genes are TRBV6-5 and TRBJ2-3; weak D call: TRBD2 (6 bases). Trimming took 7 bases from V and 4 from J, leaving 12 bases between them. The CDR3 totals 13 residues. CDR1 is MNHEY, CDR2 SVGAGI, per germline. The CDR3 DNA sequence: TGTGCCAGCAACCGGCCGGGGGCAGATACGCAGTATTTT. Its translation is CASNRPGADTQYF.

The J gene is TRBJ1-5, the V gene TRBV15; D is unclear. CDR3 length equals 13 residues. Germline CDR1 and CDR2: LNHNV and YYDKDF (reference sequence). The ends were cut back, 3 bases at V and 5 bases at J, with 8 bases in the middle. The CDR3 protein is CATSRVFDQPQHF. For the CDR3, the DNA is TGTGCCACCAGCAGGGTTTTCGATCAGCCCCAGCATTTT.

This rearrangement joins TRBV25-1 to TRBJ1-2, with 8 bases lining up with TRBD1. The CDR3 length is 14 residues. Per germline, CDR1 MGHDK and CDR2 SYGVNS. V trimming: 4 bases; J trimming: 3 bases; junction bases outside the gene matches: 4. The CDR3 bases are TGTGCCAGCAGTGGACAGGGGCGCTACTATGGCTACACCTTC. This codes for CASSGQGRYYGYTF.

The sample holds many counts of this clone. V and J are TRBV4-2 and TRBJ2-1; a possible D gene is TRBD2 (5 bases). CDR3 length: 17 residues. Germline V gene sequence: CDR1 LGHNA, CDR2 YNFKEQ. With 2 bases removed from V and 4 bases from J, the gap between germline ends came to 18 bases. The CDR3: CASSQRPLPGSYNEQFF. The CDR3 DNA reads TGTGCCAGCAGCCAACGCCCTCTACCGGGGTCTTACAATGAGCAGTTCTTC.